In this sample, the clone carrying this T cell receptor (beta chain) turned up once. Its antigen is currently unknown. Per germline, CDR1 SGHAT and CDR2 FQNNGV. The CDR3 length is 12 residues. The germline V and J ends were trimmed by 5 bases and 7 bases, with 12 bases remaining between them. The table came from immunoSEQ multiplex PCR; TCRdb's copy has only in-frame clones and leaves some out. The table has 55,000 to 70,000 clones, over 85% seen once; the top ten hold approximately 1.1%. This specimen belongs to a study of OX40 agonist ivuxolimab in advanced cancers. Findings of the study overall: At 0.1 to 3.0 mg/kg and by week 6, clonal expansion occurred in CD4+ and CD8+ blood T cells.

The origin of this receptor is an adult with an advanced solid tumor such as melanoma, head and neck, liver or kidney cancer. The chain combines TRBV11-2 with TRBJ2-7; D may be TRBD1 or TRBD2 (6 bases each). The starting material was CD4+ or CD8+ T cells sorted from blood, obtained in a trial of the OX40 agonist ivuxolimab. The CDR3, as DNA: TGTGCCAGCAGCCAACAGGGAGGAGAGCAGTACTTC. This gives the protein CASSQQGGEQYF.